The source of this TCR beta chain is a study of tumor-infiltrating lymphocytes in primary liver carcinoma. About the study: The patients included men and women who were aged 30 to 69 years. General study results and limits: It was tumor-adjacent and tumor-blood pairs that overlapped less than tumor region pairs did.

The CDR3 spans 14 residues. CDR1 MNHEY and CDR2 SVGEGT come from the germline V gene. TCR beta cDNA was prepared out of about 510 ng total RNA by means of a constant-region primer. Employing slightly modified ARM-PCR, three nested multiplex PCR rounds were run, and these gave rise to the TCR beta libraries. Rounds one and two of PCR, each of approximately 11 cycles, were primed with TRBV1-TRBV30 forward primers and a C-beta reverse primer. Each CDR3 protein is one row after TCRdb ran MiXCR on the multiplex PCR reads. Counted here are under 200,000 distinct CDR3 sequences, around four fifths occurring once; the ten biggest clones make up roughly 20%. For each extraction, RNA and DNA were obtained together from about 21-30 mg of unsorted bulk tissue. Chronic HBV infection, which was untreated, was present in the patients. Each tumor specimen held more than 85% viable tumor cells. In its sample, this clonotype was seen once. Its antigen is not known. An end of the junction differs from the germline gene, which may be a read error.

The sequenced sample consisted of tumor tissue from primary liver carcinoma. The chain links TRBV6-2 or TRBV6-3 to TRBJ2-1; TRBD1 matches at 8 bases. The sequence derives from a man in his forties or fifties with primary liver carcinoma and hepatitis B virus infection. Written as DNA, the CDR3 is TGTGCCTGCAGTTACTTTACGCAGGGACAGGTCCCGATCTTC. Protein product: CACSYFTQGQVPIF.